This T cell receptor beta chain was sequenced during a study of Graves' ophthalmopathy and Graves' hyperthyroidism. Whole-study context: Hyperthyroidism was classified as stable if no ophthalmopathy occurred within 18 months of follow-up.

This CDR3 has 17 amino acids. Germline values: CDR1 ENHRY, CDR2 SYGVKD. Notes on the study in general: As the model predicted ophthalmopathy progression, it achieved a sensitivity of about 71% and a specificity of 72.22%.

Other autoimmune diseases, uncontrolled infections, pregnancy or lactation excluded patients from enrollment. Each diagnosis was determined on the basis of clinical symptoms, serum thyroxine, TRAb, thyroid ultrasound and orbital computed tomography. This clonotype was counted a few times. The antigen is undetermined. Germline is not matched at one junction end, which may reflect a read error. Scientists amplified the TCR beta CDR3 regions from RNA transcripts. Second-round multiplex PCR came after a first-round RT-PCR that employed HTBI primers. TCRdb fed the multiplex PCR reads into MiXCR, producing one record per CDR3 protein. The sample includes about 1.2 million distinct CDR3 sequences, approximately 35% of them seen just once.

Input material: peripheral blood or thyroid tissue (not recorded which). The TCR was taken from an adult man with Graves' hyperthyroidism. The chain joins TRBV10-3 to TRBJ2-2; D perhaps matches TRBD1 (7 bases). The CDR3 reads CASSYSRGTVGLGELFF. The CDR3 DNA reads TGTGCCAGCAGTTACTCGAGGGGGACAGTGGGACTCGGGGAGCTGTTTTTT.